The TCR beta chain described here comes from a study of T cells in Graves' hyperthyroidism and ophthalmopathy. Patients counted as stable if ophthalmopathy did not develop within 18 months. Clinical symptoms, serum thyroxine and TRAb, thyroid ultrasound and orbital computed tomography were used for the diagnoses. PBMCs came from 10 ml fresh peripheral blood. The length of the CDR3 is 13 residues. Trimming removed 2 bases at V and 4 bases at J, with 9 bases between. Per the germline V gene, CDR1 is KGHSH and CDR2 is LQKENI. To note about this clonotype: The target antigen is unknown.

Study findings and constraints: Most thyroid-expanded clonotypes above 0.001 were also found in blood.

The CDR3 regions of TCR beta were amplified from RNA transcripts. Using the HTBI primer set, a first-round RT-PCR was run on the TCR CDR3. TCRdb fed the multiplex PCR reads into MiXCR, producing one record per CDR3 protein. The sample records some 510,000 distinct CDR3 sequences, more than 20% being singletons. This rearrangement joins TRBV18 to TRBJ2-7; D is undetermined. Sequenced input: blood. This sequence originates from a man aged 18-30 years with Graves' hyperthyroidism. CDR3 sequence: CASSPMGYYEQYF. The CDR3 DNA follows: TGTGCCAGCTCACCAATGGGGTATTACGAGCAGTACTTC.